This note documents a single TCR beta chain sequence. Antigen specificity is unknown. The entry originates in a study of human CD8 memory T cell subsets. General study results and limits: Stem-like memory and precursor exhausted T cell repertoires barely overlapped. While effector memory cells differed, stem-like memory and precursor exhausted T cells had similarly high diversity. Among the subsets, Chao1 estimates suggested that stem-like memory T cells were more diverse than precursor exhausted T cells.

Making the TCR beta libraries relied on UMI-labeled 5' RACE. TCRdb reanalyzed the 5' RACE reads, giving one entry per CDR3 protein sequence and no DNA. Recorded for this sample: thousands of distinct CDR3 sequences. In germline, CDR1 is SGDLS, CDR2 YYNGEE. The CDR3 is 14 amino acids. The V call is TRBV9, the J call TRBJ1-5; with no DNA, the TCRdb D assignment of TRBD1 cannot be verified. Input material: CD8+ T cells from PBMCs. The sequence was collected from a human donor in good health. CDR3 in amino acids: CASSAGTGGEPQHF.